Presented here are 27 T cell receptor beta chains from one specimen sequenced in a study of T cells in localized non-small cell lung cancer. The data were produced by immunoSEQ multiplex PCR, yet TCRdb's version contains in-frame clones alone and is incomplete. This repertoire shows around 140,000 clones, 80% to 90% found once; its top ten account for approximately 1.7%. This material consisted of peripheral blood, taken before any cancer treatment. These receptors all stem from a female donor older than 55 with stage I lung adenocarcinoma.

The chain has TRBV5-4 and TRBJ1-6; possible D gene TRBD1, 6 bases. Deletions cut 3 bases from V and 8 bases from J, with 12 bases between. Looked up from germline, CDR1 is SGHNT and CDR2 is YYREEE (reference sequence). The CDR3 has 14 residues. This chain's CDR3 is CASSSRGGYSPLHF. CDR3 sequence (DNA): TGTGCCAGCAGCTCCAGGGGAGGTTATTCACCCCTCCACTTT.

The chain uses TRBV6-1 and TRBJ1-1, with D hard to call. CDR1 and CDR2 from the germline V gene are MNHNS and SASEGT. The CDR3 is 15 residues long. V was pared by 6 bases and J by 1 base, with 15 bases between. DNA of the CDR3: TGTGCCAGCAGGGAGGGTCACGCAGGGAACACTGAAGCTTTCTTT. Amino acid sequence: CASREGHAGNTEAFF.

This clone was seen a single time. The chain has TRBV2 and TRBJ2-2; D unresolved. CDR1 and CDR2 from the germline V gene are SNHLY and FYNNEI. V was pared by 2 bases and J by 0 bases, with 7 bases between. The CDR3 covers 15 residues. The CDR3 nucleotides read TGTGCCAGCAGTGAATTTCGTCCGAACACCGGGGAGCTGTTTTTT. It is translated as CASSEFRPNTGELFF.

This chain uses TRBV11-2 with TRBJ2-5; D is unresolved. The germline V and J ends were trimmed by 11 bases and 4 bases, with 17 bases remaining between them. Germline lookup yields CDR1 SGHAT and CDR2 FQNNGV. This CDR3 region has 13 residues. The CDR3 loop is CAASSQTGETQYF. As DNA, the CDR3 is TGTGCCGCCAGCTCCCAGACCGGAGAGACCCAGTACTTC.

The chain recombines TRBV5-5 with TRBJ2-7, with D perhaps matching TRBD1 (5 bases). V was shortened by 5 bases and J by 2 bases, with 14 bases between the two germline ends. Germline V CDR1 and CDR2: SGHKS, YYEKEE (reference sequence). This CDR3 has 14 residues. Here the CDR3 DNA reads TGTGCCAGCAGTCCAGGGTTTCCCCCCTACGAGCAGTACTTC. It codes for CASSPGFPPYEQYF.

The CDR3 DNA is TGTGCCAGCAGCTTGGCAGCTAGCGCTACGGCGGGCGAGCAGTACTTC. Translating it yields CASSLAASATAGEQYF. V usage is TRBV5-5 and J usage is TRBJ2-7, with D possibly TRBD2 on 6 matching bases. The V gene's germline CDR1 is SGHKS and CDR2 YYEKEE (reference sequence). CDR3 length: 16 residues. V was shortened by 0 bases and J by 6 bases, with 19 bases between the two germline ends.

This chain connects TRBV25-1 to TRBJ2-7; D remains unclear. The CDR3 sequence is 13 residues long. The V end lost 5 bases, the J end lost 3 bases, and 11 bases lay between the germline ends. CDR1 MGHDK and CDR2 SYGVNS come from the germline V gene. The CDR3 nucleotides read TGTGCCAGCAGTCTTGGGTTTGGCTACGAGCAGTACTTC. Translated, it gives CASSLGFGYEQYF.

The V gene is TRBV5-4, the J gene TRBJ2-3; 7 bases align to TRBD1. Germline V gene sequence: CDR1 SGHNT, CDR2 YYREEE (reference sequence). The CDR3 length is 12 residues. V shed 2 bases and J 13 bases; nucleotides not matched to a gene: 7. The CDR3 is CASSLTGTVEYF. As DNA, the CDR3 is TGTGCCAGCAGCTTAACCGGGACAGTGGAGTATTTT.

This clone was seen more than once but under ten times. The chain couples TRBV18 to TRBJ2-3; D is undetermined. This CDR3 is built from 13 residues. Trimming stripped 6 bases from V and 2 bases from J, with 9 bases between. Germline-derived CDR1 and CDR2 are KGHSH and LQKENI. Written as DNA, the CDR3 is TGTGCCAGCTCTGTCTCACTCACAGATACGCAGTATTTT. Encoded protein: CASSVSLTDTQYF.

The chain carries TRBV7-3 and TRBJ2-1, with D unclear. V shed 3 bases and J shed 7 bases, with 10 bases lying between them. Germline V gene lookup returns CDR1 SGHTA and CDR2 FQGTGA. The CDR3 spans 13 residues. The DNA for the CDR3 is TGTGCCAGCAGCTTTCTAGGTAGGAATGAGCAGTTCTTC. It yields the protein CASSFLGRNEQFF.

The chain is built from TRBV6-5 and TRBJ1-1, with D uncertain. V lost 9 bases and J lost 3, with 8 bases in between. The germline V gene encodes CDR1 MNHEY and CDR2 SVGAGI. The CDR3 runs to 11 residues. For the CDR3, the DNA is TGTGCCAGTACACGGCACACTGAAGCTTTCTTT. Its translation is CASTRHTEAFF.

V gene TRBV29-1 combines with J gene TRBJ1-3; D unclear. CDR3 length equals 12 residues. V lost 7 bases and J lost 5, with 12 bases in between. CDR1 is SQVTM and CDR2 is ANQGSEA in the germline V gene. CDR3 residues: CSAGKTRNTIYF. DNA of the CDR3: TGCAGCGCTGGGAAGACTCGAAACACCATATATTTT.

The chain combines TRBV9 with TRBJ1-2, with 9 bases fitting TRBD1. Germline loops: CDR1 SGDLS, CDR2 YYNGEE. CDR3 size: 15 residues. Losses at the gene ends were 4 bases for V and 1 base for J; bases not matched to a gene: 5. CDR3 amino acids: CASSTRDRDNYGYTF. CDR3 sequence (DNA): TGTGCCAGCAGCACCCGGGACAGGGATAACTATGGCTACACCTTC.

The V gene is TRBV5-1, the J gene TRBJ1-3; possible D gene TRBD1, 6 bases. The CDR3 totals 19 residues. V lost 2 bases, J lost 2 bases, and 23 bases lay in between. Per the germline V gene, CDR1 is SGHRS and CDR2 is YFSETQ. The DNA for the CDR3 is TGCGCCAGCAGCTTAGGAAGGGGGGAATCCGGGGTGACTGGAAACACCATATATTTT. This codes for CASSLGRGESGVTGNTIYF.

V and J are TRBV2 and TRBJ1-4; 7 bases line up with TRBD1. CDR1 is SNHLY, CDR2 FYNNEI, per germline. The CDR3 sequence is 13 residues long. V shed 5 bases and J 7 bases; nucleotides not matched to a gene: 4. CDR3 residues: CASSRDSFEKLFF. The CDR3 nucleotides are TGTGCCAGCAGTCGGGACAGCTTTGAAAAACTGTTTTTT. Combining the CDR3 with reference TRBV2 and TRBJ1-4 gives the whole variable domain EPEVTQTPSHQVTQMGQEVILRCVPISNHLYFYWYRQILGQKVEFLVSFYNNEISEKSEIFDDQFSVERPDGSNFTLKIRSTKLEDSAMYFCASSRDSFEKLFFGSGTQLSVL.

This chain connects TRBV5-1 to TRBJ2-1; tentative D call: TRBD1 (6 bases). Trimming pared 2 bases from V and 8 bases from J, leaving 14 bases between. The germline V gene encodes CDR1 SGHRS and CDR2 YFSETQ. CDR3 size: 14 residues. The DNA for the CDR3 is TGCGCCAGCAGCTTTCCAGACAGGCTAGATGAGCAGTTCTTC. It codes for CASSFPDRLDEQFF.

The chain combines TRBV19 with TRBJ1-5; D not certain. V gave up 8 bases and J gave up 7 bases, with 6 bases separating them. The CDR3 loop spans 10 amino acids. Germline-derived CDR1 and CDR2 are LNHDA and SQIVND (reference sequence). The CDR3 here is CASGVQPQHF. For the CDR3, the DNA is TGTGCCAGTGGGGTACAGCCCCAGCATTTT.

The chain recombines TRBV4-1 with TRBJ2-1; 8 positions match TRBD1. V lost 4 bases to trimming and J lost 8 bases; unmatched junction nucleotides: 7. CDR3 size: 14 residues. Germline CDR1 reads MGHRA; CDR2 reads YSYEKL. CDR3 nucleotides: TGCGCCAGCAGCCGGTGGACAGGGCGGGATGAGCAGTTCTTC. Protein sequence: CASSRWTGRDEQFF.

The genes are TRBV5-6 and TRBJ2-7; D is uncertain. The CDR3 loop spans 13 amino acids. Germline V gene lookup returns CDR1 SGHDT and CDR2 YYEEEE. V lost 1 base and J lost 1, with 6 bases in between. The CDR3 sequence is CASSLLLSYEQYF. For the CDR3, the DNA is TGTGCCAGCAGCTTGCTGTTATCCTACGAGCAGTACTTC.

J is TRBJ1-2 and V is TRBV29-1; possible D gene TRBD1, 5 bases. This CDR3 is built from 11 residues. The V end lost 8 bases, the J end lost 4 bases, and 11 bases lay between the germline ends. Germline CDR1 is SQVTM and CDR2 is ANQGSEA. DNA of the CDR3: TGCAGCTTGAGGGACGGCTATGGCTACACCTTC. As protein: CSLRDGYGYTF.

The V call is TRBV5-1, the J call TRBJ2-1; 13 positions agree with TRBD2. J lost 10 bases, V lost 4 bases, and 11 bases had no gene match. The CDR3 is 16 amino acids. Germline values: CDR1 SGHRS, CDR2 YFSETQ. In nucleotides, the CDR3 is TGCGCCAGCAGCCCCACCCCAACTAGCGGGAGGGGGGAGCAGTTCTTC. This translates into CASSPTPTSGRGEQFF.

V and J are TRBV27 and TRBJ1-5; TRBD1 matches 8 bases. CDR3 size: 15 residues. J was trimmed by 3 bases and V by 2 bases; bases with no gene match: 3. Germline CDR1 and CDR2: MNHEY and SMNVEV (reference sequence). The CDR3 DNA reads TGTGCCAGCAGTTTAGACAGGGGATTCAATCAGCCCCAGCATTTT. Its protein product is CASSLDRGFNQPQHF.

The genes are TRBV4-2 and TRBJ2-1, with D unclear. This CDR3 is built from 13 residues. The germline V gene has CDR1 LGHNA and CDR2 YNFKEQ. The V end was cut by 0 bases, the J end by 9 bases, with 9 bases between. Here the CDR3 DNA reads TGTGCCAGCAGCCAAGATATGGCGGCTGAGCAGTTCTTC. Translation: CASSQDMAAEQFF.

CDR3 sequence reads: CASSPNTGKPTGELFF. The CDR3 bases are TGCGCCAGCAGCCCCAATACAGGGAAGCCGACCGGGGAGCTGTTTTTT. The chain couples TRBV5-1 to TRBJ2-2; maybe TRBD1 (6 bases). V was shortened by 4 bases and J by 5 bases, with 18 bases between the two germline ends. Germline V lookup: CDR1 SGHRS, CDR2 YFSETQ. The CDR3 consists of 16 residues.

V usage is TRBV5-1 and J usage is TRBJ2-3, with D hard to call. The CDR3 is 15 amino acids. Per the germline V gene, CDR1 is SGHRS and CDR2 is YFSETQ. Between the trimmed V and J ends, which lost 1 base and 3 bases, there was a span of 12 bases. The CDR3 loop is CASSLSTLGTDTQYF. The CDR3 nucleotides are TGCGCCAGCAGCTTGTCGACATTAGGGACAGATACGCAGTATTTT.

The chain uses TRBV30 and TRBJ2-1; D is ambiguous. The CDR3 spans 14 residues. Germline lookup yields CDR1 GTSNPN and CDR2 SVGIG (reference sequence). Trimming took off 2 bases at V and 2 bases at J, with 10 bases between the two ends. The DNA for the CDR3 is TGTGCCTGGAGTCCCCTTGATACCTACAATGAGCAGTTCTTC. Translated, it gives CAWSPLDTYNEQFF.

The V and J genes are TRBV27 and TRBJ2-7; 7 bases are shared with TRBD2. Per the germline V gene, CDR1 is MNHEY and CDR2 is SMNVEV (reference sequence). The CDR3 is 15 residues long. Trimming removed 4 bases from V and 2 bases from J; junction bases left unmatched: 8. CDR3 protein: CASSSRSSGTYEQYF. The CDR3 coding sequence is TGTGCCAGCAGTTCGCGTTCGAGCGGGACCTACGAGCAGTACTTC.